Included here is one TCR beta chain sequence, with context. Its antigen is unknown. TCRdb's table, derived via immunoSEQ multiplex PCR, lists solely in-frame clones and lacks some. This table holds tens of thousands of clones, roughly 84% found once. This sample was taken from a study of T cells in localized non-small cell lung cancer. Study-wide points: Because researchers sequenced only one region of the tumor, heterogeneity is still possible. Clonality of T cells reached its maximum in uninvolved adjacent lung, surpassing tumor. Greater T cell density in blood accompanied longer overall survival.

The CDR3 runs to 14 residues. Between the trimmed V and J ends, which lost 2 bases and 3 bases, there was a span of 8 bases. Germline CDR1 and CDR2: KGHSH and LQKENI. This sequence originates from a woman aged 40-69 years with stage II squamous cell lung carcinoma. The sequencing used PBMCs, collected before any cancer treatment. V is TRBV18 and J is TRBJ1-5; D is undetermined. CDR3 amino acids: CASSPSGDNQPQHF. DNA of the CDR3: TGTGCCAGCTCACCATCCGGGGACAATCAGCCCCAGCATTTT.